This TCR beta chain emerged from a study of cytomegalovirus exposure and HLA in healthy donors. Turning to the study itself: Genotyping showed about 80% of hundreds of donors falling in the Caucasian-associated ancestry cluster.

As to this clone: The target antigen is unknown.

This CDR3 contains 14 residues. The germline V gene encodes CDR1 MNHNS and CDR2 SASEGT. V lost 3 bases and J lost 3; bases outside the gene matches: 4. Overall study findings and caveats: Most sequenced TCRs were rare (though some public TCRs occurred in many donors). Later work showed greater clonal expansion in HLA-associated TCR beta chains than in equally common others. A later analysis by the authors found several of the most significant clusters apparently linked to common viral pathogens.

The primer mix had 60 Vbeta and 13 Jbeta primers. Sequenced by immunoSEQ multiplex PCR; TCRdb stores in-frame clones only, minus some. The profile shows approximately 170,000 clones, roughly 79% of them singletons. The clonotype originates from a man aged 40-49 years in good health and CMV-seronegative. Sequencing was done on a sample of PBMCs. The chain employs TRBV6-1 and TRBJ2-7; 8 nucleotides align to TRBD1. The CDR3 DNA sequence: TGTGCCAGCAGTGAGGGACAGGTTTACTACGAGCAGTACGTC. This encodes CASSEGQVYYEQYV.